Listed below are T cell receptor beta chains from one sample, sequenced in a study of cytomegalovirus exposure and HLA in healthy donors. Here immunoSEQ multiplex PCR was the method, and the copy in TCRdb shows in-frame clones only, minus some. The sample has approximately 120,000 clones, around 82% seen once. The sequencing sample was made of PBMCs. These TCRs come from a woman aged 40 to 49 in good health and CMV-seropositive. Each CDR3 is given with its conserved first and last residue. A D gene is named only where the DNA matches it firmly. Clone size, where shown, is once, few, many, or a class for clones that have expanded.

abundance,len,j_gene,d_gene,v_gene,CDR3nt,CDR3aa
NA,15,TRBJ2-1,TRBD2,TRBV7-6,TGTGCCAGCACCTATGGGGTGCGGGAGAATAATGAGCAGTTCTTC,CASTYGVRENNEQFF
once,16,TRBJ2-1,NA,TRBV14,TGTGCCAGCAGCCAAGTGGTGATCGGGATCTCAAATGAGCAGTTCTTC,CASSQVVIGISNEQFF
NA,13,TRBJ2-7,NA,TRBV27,TGTGCCAGCAGTCCACCTCCGAGAGACGAGCAGTACTTC,CASSPPPRDEQYF
NA,18,TRBJ2-3,NA,TRBV4-1,TGCGCCAGCAGCCAAGAGATTCGGACAGCCCCGACGAGGGGGACGCAGTATTTT,CASSQEIRTAPTRGTQYF
NA,17,TRBJ2-6,NA,TRBV6-7,TGTGCCAGCACTCGAGACAGTACCCGCTCTGGGGCCAACGTCCTGACTTTC,CASTRDSTRSGANVLTF
NA,16,TRBJ2-3,TRBD2,TRBV9,TGTGCCAGCAGCGTAGGTGCTAGCGGGAGTGAGGATACGCAGTATTTT,CASSVGASGSEDTQYF
NA,14,TRBJ2-7,NA,TRBV11-2,TGTGCCAGCAGCTTGGGCGGGACGAGCTACGAGCAGTACTTC,CASSLGGTSYEQYF
NA,16,TRBJ2-5,NA,TRBV5-1,TGCGCCAGCAGCCCGGCTGGGTCAGAGGCTCTCGAGACCCAGTACTTC,CASSPAGSEALETQYF
NA,15,TRBJ2-3,NA,TRBV7-8,TGTGCCAGCAGCTTAGTCCTTAAGGGGACAGATACGCAGTATTTT,CASSLVLKGTDTQYF
NA,16,TRBJ2-5,NA,TRBV4-2,TGTGCCAGCAGCCAAGGACTGGGTATCTCGTTGGAGACCCAGTACTTC,CASSQGLGISLETQYF
NA,14,TRBJ1-4,NA,TRBV15,TGTGCCACCAGCAGCGGGGTCGTGAATGAAAAACTGTTTTTT,CATSSGVVNEKLFF
NA,14,TRBJ2-7,NA,TRBV10-1,TGCGCCAGCAGTGTCTCCGAGGAGGGCTACGAGCAGTACTTC,CASSVSEEGYEQYF
NA,15,TRBJ2-7,TRBD2,TRBV18,TGTGCCAGCTCATTCAACGTAGCGGGAGTCATCGAGCAGTACTTC,CASSFNVAGVIEQYF
NA,15,TRBJ2-7,NA,TRBV19,TGTGCCAGTAACCCCCAATTGGGCCCCTCCTACGAGCAGTACTTC,CASNPQLGPSYEQYF
NA,12,TRBJ2-2,NA,TRBV2,TGTGCCAGCAGCCCTACCGCCGGGGAGCTGTTTTTT,CASSPTAGELFF
NA,14,TRBJ2-7,TRBD1,TRBV11-1,TGTGCCAGCAGCAAGGACAGGGTAGCCTACGAGCAGTACTTC,CASSKDRVAYEQYF
NA,16,TRBJ2-5,TRBD2,TRBV5-4,TGTGCCAGCAGCTTTGGGACTAGCGGGCCCCAAGAGACCCAGTACTTC,CASSFGTSGPQETQYF
NA,15,TRBJ2-7,NA,TRBV28,TGTGCCAGCAGCCCACCGAACAGGGCCACCTACGAGCAGTACTTC,CASSPPNRATYEQYF
NA,14,TRBJ1-1,TRBD1,TRBV6-4,TGTGCCAGCACTCCAAATCCGGGACAGGGCGAAGCTTTCTTT,CASTPNPGQGEAFF
NA,13,TRBJ2-2,NA,TRBV15,TGTGCCACCAGCAGAGATTTGACAGGGGAGCTGTTTTTT,CATSRDLTGELFF
NA,16,TRBJ2-7,TRBD2,TRBV5-6,TGTGCCAGCAGCTCTACGGGGGGGCCGGGACACTACGAGCAGTACTTC,CASSSTGGPGHYEQYF
NA,15,TRBJ2-1,TRBD1,TRBV10-1,TGCGCCAGCAGTAGCCGGGACAGGGGCTACAATGAGCAGTTCTTC,CASSSRDRGYNEQFF
NA,13,TRBJ2-7,TRBD1,TRBV5-6,TGTGCCAGCTCACGGGGACAGGGTTGCGAGCAGTACTTC,CASSRGQGCEQYF
once,15,TRBJ2-7,NA,TRBV19,TGTGCCAGTAGTATATCCCCGACAGGTACCTACGAGCAGTACTTC,CASSISPTGTYEQYF